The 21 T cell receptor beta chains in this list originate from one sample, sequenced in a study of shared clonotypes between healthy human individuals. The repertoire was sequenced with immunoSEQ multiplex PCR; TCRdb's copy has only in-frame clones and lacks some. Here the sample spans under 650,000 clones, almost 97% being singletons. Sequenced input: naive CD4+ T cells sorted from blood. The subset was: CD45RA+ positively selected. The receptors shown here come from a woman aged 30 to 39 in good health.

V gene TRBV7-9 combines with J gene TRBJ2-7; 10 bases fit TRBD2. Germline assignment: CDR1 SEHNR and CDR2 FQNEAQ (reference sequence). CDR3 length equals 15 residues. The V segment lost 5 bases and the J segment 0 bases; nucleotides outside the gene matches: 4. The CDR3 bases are TGTGCCAGCAGCACCACTAGCGGGGCCTCCTACGAGCAGTACTTC. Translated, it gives CASSTTSGASYEQYF.

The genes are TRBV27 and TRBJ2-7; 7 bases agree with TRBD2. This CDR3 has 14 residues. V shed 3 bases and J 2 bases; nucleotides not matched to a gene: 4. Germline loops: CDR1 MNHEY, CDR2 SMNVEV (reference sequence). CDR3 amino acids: CASSLIGTTYEQYF. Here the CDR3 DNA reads TGTGCCAGCAGTTTGATCGGGACTACCTACGAGCAGTACTTC.

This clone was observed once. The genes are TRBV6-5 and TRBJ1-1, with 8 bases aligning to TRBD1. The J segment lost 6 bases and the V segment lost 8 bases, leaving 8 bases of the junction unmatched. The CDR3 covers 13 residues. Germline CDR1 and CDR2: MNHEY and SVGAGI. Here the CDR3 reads CASVAQGAAEAFF. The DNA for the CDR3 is TGTGCCAGCGTCGCGCAGGGGGCGGCTGAAGCTTTCTTT.

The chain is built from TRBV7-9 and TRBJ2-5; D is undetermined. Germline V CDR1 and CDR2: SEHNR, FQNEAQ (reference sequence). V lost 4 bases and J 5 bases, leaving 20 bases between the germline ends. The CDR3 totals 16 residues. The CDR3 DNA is TGTGCCAGCAGCTCCCGAAGAACCGACATACTGGAGACCCAGTACTTC. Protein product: CASSSRRTDILETQYF.

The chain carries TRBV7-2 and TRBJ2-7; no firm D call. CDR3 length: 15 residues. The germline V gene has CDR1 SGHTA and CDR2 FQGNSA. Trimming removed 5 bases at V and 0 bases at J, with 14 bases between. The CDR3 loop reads CASSPRLLSSYEQYF. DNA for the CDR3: TGTGCCAGCAGCCCGAGACTTTTAAGCTCCTACGAGCAGTACTTC.

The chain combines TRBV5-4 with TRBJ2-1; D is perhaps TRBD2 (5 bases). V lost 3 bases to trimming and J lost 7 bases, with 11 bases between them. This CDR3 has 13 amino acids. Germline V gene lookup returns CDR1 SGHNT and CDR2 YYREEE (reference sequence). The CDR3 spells CASSYGGRNEQFF. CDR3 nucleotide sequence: TGTGCCAGCAGCTATGGTGGGAGAAATGAGCAGTTCTTC.

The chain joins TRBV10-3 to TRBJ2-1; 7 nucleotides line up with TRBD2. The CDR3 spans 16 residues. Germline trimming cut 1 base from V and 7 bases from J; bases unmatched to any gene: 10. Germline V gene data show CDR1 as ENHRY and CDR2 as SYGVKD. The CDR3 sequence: CAISELFGRGNNEQFF. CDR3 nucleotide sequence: TGTGCCATCAGTGAGTTATTTGGGCGGGGGAATAATGAGCAGTTCTTC.

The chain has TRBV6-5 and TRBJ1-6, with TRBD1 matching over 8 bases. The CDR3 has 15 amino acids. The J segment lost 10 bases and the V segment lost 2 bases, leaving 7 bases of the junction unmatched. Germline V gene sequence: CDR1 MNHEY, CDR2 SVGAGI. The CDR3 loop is CASSYAQGAGSPLHF. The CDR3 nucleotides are TGTGCCAGCAGTTACGCCCAGGGGGCAGGGTCACCCCTCCACTTT.

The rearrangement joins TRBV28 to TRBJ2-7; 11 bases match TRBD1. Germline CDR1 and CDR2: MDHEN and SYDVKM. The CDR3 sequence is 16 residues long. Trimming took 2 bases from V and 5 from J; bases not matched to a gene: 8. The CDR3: CASSLHTGTGGNEQYF. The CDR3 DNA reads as TGTGCCAGCAGTTTACATACCGGGACAGGGGGTAACGAGCAGTACTTC.

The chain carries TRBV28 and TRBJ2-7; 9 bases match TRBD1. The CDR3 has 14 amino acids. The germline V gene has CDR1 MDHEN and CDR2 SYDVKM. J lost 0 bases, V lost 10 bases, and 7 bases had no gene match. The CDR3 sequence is CAIRGTGSSYEQYF. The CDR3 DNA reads TGTGCCATACGGGGGACAGGGAGCTCCTACGAGCAGTACTTC.

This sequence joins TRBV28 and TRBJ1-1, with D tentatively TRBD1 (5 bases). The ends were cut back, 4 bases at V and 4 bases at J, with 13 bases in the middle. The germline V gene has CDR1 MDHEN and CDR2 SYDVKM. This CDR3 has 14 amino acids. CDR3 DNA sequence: TGTGCCAGCAGTTCCGGGGACTCGACCACTGAAGCTTTCTTT. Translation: CASSSGDSTTEAFF. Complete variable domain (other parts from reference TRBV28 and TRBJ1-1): DVKVTQSSRYLVKRTGEKVFLECVQDMDHENMFWYRQDPGLGLRLIYFSYDVKMKEKGDIPEGYSVSREKKERFSLILESASTNQTSMYLCASSSGDSTTEAFFGQGTRLTVV.

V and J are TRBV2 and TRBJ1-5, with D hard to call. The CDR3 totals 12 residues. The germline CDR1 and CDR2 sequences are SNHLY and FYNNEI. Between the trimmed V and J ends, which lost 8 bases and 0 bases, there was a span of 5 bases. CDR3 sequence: CASSTSNQPQHF. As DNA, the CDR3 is TGTGCCAGCTCCACTAGCAATCAGCCCCAGCATTTT.

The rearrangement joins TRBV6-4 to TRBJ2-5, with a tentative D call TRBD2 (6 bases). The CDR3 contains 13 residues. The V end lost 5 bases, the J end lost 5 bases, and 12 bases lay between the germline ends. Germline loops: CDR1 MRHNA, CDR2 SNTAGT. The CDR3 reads CASSPGESETQYF. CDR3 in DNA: TGTGCCAGCAGTCCGGGAGAATCGGAGACCCAGTACTTC.

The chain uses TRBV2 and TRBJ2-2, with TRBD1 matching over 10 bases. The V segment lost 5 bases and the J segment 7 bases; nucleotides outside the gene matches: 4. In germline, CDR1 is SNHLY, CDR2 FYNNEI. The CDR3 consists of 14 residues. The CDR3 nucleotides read TGTGCCAGCAGTTCCGACAGGGGGCACGGGGAGCTGTTTTTT. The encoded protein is CASSSDRGHGELFF.

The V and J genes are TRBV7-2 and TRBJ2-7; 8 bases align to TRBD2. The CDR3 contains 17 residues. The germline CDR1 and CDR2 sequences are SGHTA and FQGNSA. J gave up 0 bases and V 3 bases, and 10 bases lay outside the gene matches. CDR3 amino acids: CASSFRITSGSSYEQYF. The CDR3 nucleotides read TGTGCCAGCAGCTTCCGGATAACTAGCGGTAGCTCCTACGAGCAGTACTTC.

The CDR3 coding sequence is TGTGCCAGCAGCCGGGACACTTCCACAGATACGCAGTATTTT. Residues: CASSRDTSTDTQYF. The rearrangement links TRBV11-2 to TRBJ2-3, with D perhaps matching TRBD1 (6 bases). This CDR3 region has 14 residues. The germline V gene has CDR1 SGHAT and CDR2 FQNNGV. The V end lost 5 bases, the J end lost 2 bases, and 11 bases lay between the germline ends.

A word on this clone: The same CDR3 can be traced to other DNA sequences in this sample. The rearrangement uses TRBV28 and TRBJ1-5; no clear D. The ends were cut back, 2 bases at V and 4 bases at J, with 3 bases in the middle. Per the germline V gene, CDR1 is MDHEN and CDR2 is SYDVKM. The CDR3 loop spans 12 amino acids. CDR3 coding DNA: TGTGCCAGCAGTTTAAGAAATCAGCCCCAGCATTTT. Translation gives CASSLRNQPQHF.

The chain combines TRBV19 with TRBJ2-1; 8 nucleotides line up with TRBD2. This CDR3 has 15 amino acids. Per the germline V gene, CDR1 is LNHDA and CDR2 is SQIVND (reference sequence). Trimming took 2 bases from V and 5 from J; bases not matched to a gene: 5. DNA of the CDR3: TGTGCCAGTAGTATAACTAGCGGAGACAACAATGAGCAGTTCTTC. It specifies CASSITSGDNNEQFF.

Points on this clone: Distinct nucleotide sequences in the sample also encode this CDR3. DNA for the CDR3: TGTGCCAGCAGCGTAGGTGTCGGCTCTGGGGCCAACGTCCTGACTTTC. It yields the protein CASSVGVGSGANVLTF. This chain uses TRBV9 with TRBJ2-6; D unclear. The CDR3 is 16 residues long. The V gene lost 0 bases and the J gene lost 0 bases, with 7 bases spanning the gap. From germline, CDR1 is SGDLS and CDR2 YYNGEE.

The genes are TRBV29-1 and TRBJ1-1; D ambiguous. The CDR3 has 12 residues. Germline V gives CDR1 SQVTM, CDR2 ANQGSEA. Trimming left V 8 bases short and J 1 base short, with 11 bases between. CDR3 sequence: CSFRRQNTEAFF. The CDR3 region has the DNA TGCAGCTTCCGGCGGCAGAACACTGAAGCTTTCTTT.

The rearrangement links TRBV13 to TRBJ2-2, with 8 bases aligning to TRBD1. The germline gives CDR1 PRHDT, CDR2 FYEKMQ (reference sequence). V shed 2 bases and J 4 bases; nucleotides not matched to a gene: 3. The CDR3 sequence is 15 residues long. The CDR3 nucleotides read TGTGCCAGCAGCTTAAGACAGGGGTTCACCGGGGAGCTGTTTTTT. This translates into CASSLRQGFTGELFF.